What follows is one TCR beta chain and its context. Its antigen is unknown. CDR1 is SGHTA and CDR2 is FQGTGA in the germline V gene. Trimming left V 2 bases short and J 1 base short, with 11 bases between. CDR3 length: 15 residues. Assay: immunoSEQ multiplex PCR; the TCRdb copy retains only in-frame clones and omits some. The sample includes roughly 25,000 clones, 69% seen only once; the top ten take around 19%. These data come from a study of vaccination effects on CD4 cells after COVID-19. Study information: Vaccination of participants consisted of two doses of either the BNT162b2 or mRNA-1273 vaccine.

Viral peptide pools were used in the ViraFEST assay to expand antigen-specific CD4+ T cells, and sequencing came afterward. Subsequent to 10 days of culture, CD4+ T cells were isolated. The infection with SARS-CoV-2 (confirmed by PCR) occurred in this person between March and December 2020. PBMC were cultured at around 2 million per well with roughly 9.7 IU/ml IL-2 and approximately 10 ug/ml peptides. Half-medium replacement with IL-2 medium occurred on days 3 and 7. The sample in question was CD4+ T cells from PBMCs cultured with SARS-CoV-2 spike peptides, obtained before COVID-19 vaccination. The V call is TRBV7-3, the J call TRBJ1-1; no reliable D call. The TCR sequence derives from a human donor who had a prior SARS-CoV-2 infection. CDR3 sequence: CASSLLGGGNTEAFF. Written as DNA, the CDR3 is TGTGCCAGCAGCTTACTTGGCGGCGGGAACACTGAAGCTTTCTTT.